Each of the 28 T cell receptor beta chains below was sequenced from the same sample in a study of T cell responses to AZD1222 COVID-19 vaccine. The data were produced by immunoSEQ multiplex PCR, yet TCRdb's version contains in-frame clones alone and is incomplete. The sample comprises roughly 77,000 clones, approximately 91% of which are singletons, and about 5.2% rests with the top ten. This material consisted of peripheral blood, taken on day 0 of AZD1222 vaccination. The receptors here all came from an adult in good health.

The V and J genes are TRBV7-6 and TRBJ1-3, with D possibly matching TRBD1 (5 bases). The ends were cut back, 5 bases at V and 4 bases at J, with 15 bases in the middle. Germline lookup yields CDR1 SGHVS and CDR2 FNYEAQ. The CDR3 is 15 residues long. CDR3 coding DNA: TGTGCCAGCAGCCCAACAGACAGTTTCGGAAACACCATATATTTT. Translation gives CASSPTDSFGNTIYF.

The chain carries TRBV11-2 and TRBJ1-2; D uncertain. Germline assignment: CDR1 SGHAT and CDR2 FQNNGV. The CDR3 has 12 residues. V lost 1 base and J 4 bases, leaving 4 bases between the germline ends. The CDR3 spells CASSLGSYGYTF. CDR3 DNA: TGTGCCAGCAGCTTAGGGAGCTATGGCTACACCTTC. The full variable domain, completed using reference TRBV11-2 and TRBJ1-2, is EAGVAQSPRYKIIEKRQSVAFWCNPISGHATLYWYQQILGQGPKLLIQFQNNGVVDDSQLPKDRFSAERLKGVDSTLKIQPAKLEDSAVYLCASSLGSYGYTFGSGTRLTVV.

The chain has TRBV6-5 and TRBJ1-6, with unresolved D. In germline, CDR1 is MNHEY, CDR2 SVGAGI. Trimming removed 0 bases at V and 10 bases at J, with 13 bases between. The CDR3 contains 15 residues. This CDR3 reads CASSYSEGSGSPLHF. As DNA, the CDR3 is TGTGCCAGCAGTTACTCGGAGGGTTCTGGGTCACCCCTCCACTTT.

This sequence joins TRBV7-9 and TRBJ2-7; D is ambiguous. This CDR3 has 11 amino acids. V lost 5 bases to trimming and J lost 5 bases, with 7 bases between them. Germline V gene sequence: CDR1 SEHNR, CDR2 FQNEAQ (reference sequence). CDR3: CASSVGNEQYF. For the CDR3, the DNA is TGTGCCAGCAGCGTTGGGAACGAGCAGTACTTC.

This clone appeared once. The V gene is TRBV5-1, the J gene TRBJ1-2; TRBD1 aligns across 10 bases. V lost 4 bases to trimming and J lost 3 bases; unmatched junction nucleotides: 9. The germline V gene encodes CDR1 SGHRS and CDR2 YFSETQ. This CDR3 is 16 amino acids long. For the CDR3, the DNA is TGCGCCAGCAGCGCCCGGGGGACAGGGGCCTACTATGGCTACACCTTC. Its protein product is CASSARGTGAYYGYTF.

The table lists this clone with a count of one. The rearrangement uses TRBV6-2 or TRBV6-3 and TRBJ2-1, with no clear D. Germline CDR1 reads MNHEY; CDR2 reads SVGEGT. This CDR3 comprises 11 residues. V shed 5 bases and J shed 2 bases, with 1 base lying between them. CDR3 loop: CASSTYNEQFF. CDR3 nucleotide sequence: TGTGCCAGCAGTACCTACAATGAGCAGTTCTTC.

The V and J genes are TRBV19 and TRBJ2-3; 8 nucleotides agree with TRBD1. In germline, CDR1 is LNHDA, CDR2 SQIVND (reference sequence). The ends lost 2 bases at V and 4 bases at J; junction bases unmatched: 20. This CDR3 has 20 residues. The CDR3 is CASSIFGQGRVAVPPDTQYF. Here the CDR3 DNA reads TGTGCCAGTAGTATATTCGGACAGGGACGAGTGGCGGTCCCCCCAGATACGCAGTATTTT.

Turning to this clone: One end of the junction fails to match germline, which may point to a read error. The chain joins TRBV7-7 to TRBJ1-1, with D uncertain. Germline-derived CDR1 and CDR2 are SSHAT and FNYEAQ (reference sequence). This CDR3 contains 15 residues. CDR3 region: CASSLIQGPGTEAFF. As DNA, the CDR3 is TGTGCTAGCAGCTTAATTCAAGGGCCGGGGACTGAAGCTTTCTTT. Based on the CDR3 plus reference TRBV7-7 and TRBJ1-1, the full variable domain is GAGVSQSPRYKVTKRGQDVTLRCDPISSHATLYWYQQALGQGPEFLTYFNYEAQPDKSGLPSDRFSAERPEGSISTLTIQRTEQRDSAMYRCASSLIQGPGTEAFFGQGTRLTVV.

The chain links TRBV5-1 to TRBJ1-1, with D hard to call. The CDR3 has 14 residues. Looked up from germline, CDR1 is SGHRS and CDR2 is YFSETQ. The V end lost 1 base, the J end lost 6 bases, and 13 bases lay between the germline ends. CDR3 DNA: TGCGCCAGCAGCTTGACCGGCCGAGTCGCTGAAGCTTTCTTT. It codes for CASSLTGRVAEAFF.

The CDR3 reads CASSLNPEYYGYTF. The DNA for the CDR3 is TGCGCCAGCAGCTTGAACCCGGAATACTATGGCTACACCTTC. The chain uses TRBV5-1 and TRBJ1-2; D is uncertain. The germline V gene encodes CDR1 SGHRS and CDR2 YFSETQ. This CDR3 contains 14 residues. The V end was cut by 1 base, the J end by 3 bases, with 10 bases between.

CDR3 nucleotide sequence: TGTGCCAGCAGCCAGAAAGGGGGGTCTCCAGATACGCAGTATTTT. Encoded protein: CASSQKGGSPDTQYF. The chain employs TRBV9 and TRBJ2-3; D is tentatively TRBD1 or TRBD2 (6 bases each). Looked up from germline, CDR1 is SGDLS and CDR2 is YYNGEE. The CDR3 sequence is 15 residues long. Trimming stripped 4 bases from V and 4 bases from J, with 16 bases between.

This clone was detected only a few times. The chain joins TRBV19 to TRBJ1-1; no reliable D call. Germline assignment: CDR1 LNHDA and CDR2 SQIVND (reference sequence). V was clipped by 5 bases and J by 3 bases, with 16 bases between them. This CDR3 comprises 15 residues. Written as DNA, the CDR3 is TGTGCCAGTAGTGGATCCCGGGTGGCGGACACTGAAGCTTTCTTT. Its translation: CASSGSRVADTEAFF.

The CDR3 region is CASSPPRTVLAKNIQYF. The CDR3 nucleotides read TGTGCCAGCAGCCCACCCCGGACAGTCCTAGCCAAAAACATTCAGTACTTC. The chain couples TRBV27 to TRBJ2-4; perhaps TRBD1 as D (6 bases). This CDR3 has 17 amino acids. Germline-derived CDR1 and CDR2 are MNHEY and SMNVEV (reference sequence). V shed 6 bases and J shed 0 bases, with 18 bases lying between them.

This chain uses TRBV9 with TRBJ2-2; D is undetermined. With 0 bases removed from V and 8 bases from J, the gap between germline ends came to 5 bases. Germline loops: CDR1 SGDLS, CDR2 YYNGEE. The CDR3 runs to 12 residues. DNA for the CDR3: TGTGCCAGCAGCGTAGGATCGGGGGAGCTGTTTTTT. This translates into CASSVGSGELFF.

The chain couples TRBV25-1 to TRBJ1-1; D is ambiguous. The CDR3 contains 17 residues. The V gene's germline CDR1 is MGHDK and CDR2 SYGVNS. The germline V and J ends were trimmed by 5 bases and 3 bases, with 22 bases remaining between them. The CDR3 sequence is CASSSLYPQAEYTEAFF. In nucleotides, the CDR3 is TGTGCCAGCAGTTCCCTATACCCCCAGGCTGAGTACACTGAAGCTTTCTTT.

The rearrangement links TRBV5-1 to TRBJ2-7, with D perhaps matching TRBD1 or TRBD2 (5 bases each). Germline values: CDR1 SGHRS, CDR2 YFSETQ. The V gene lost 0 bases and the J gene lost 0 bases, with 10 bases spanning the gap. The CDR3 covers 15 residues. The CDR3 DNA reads TGCGCCAGCAGCTTGGGGGGGAAGAGCTCCTACGAGCAGTACTTC. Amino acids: CASSLGGKSSYEQYF.

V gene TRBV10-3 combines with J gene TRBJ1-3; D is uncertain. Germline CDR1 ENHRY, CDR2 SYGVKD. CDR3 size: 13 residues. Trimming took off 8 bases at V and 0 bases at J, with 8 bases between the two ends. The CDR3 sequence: CAIEAYSGNTIYF. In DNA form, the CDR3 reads TGTGCCATCGAGGCCTACTCTGGAAACACCATATATTTT.

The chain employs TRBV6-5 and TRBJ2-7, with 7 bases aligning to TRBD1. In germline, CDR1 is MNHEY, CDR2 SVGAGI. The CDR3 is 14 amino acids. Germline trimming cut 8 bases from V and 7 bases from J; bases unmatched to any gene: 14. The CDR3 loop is CASQRDRLREEQYF. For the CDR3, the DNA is TGTGCCAGCCAACGGGACAGATTACGTGAGGAGCAGTACTTC.

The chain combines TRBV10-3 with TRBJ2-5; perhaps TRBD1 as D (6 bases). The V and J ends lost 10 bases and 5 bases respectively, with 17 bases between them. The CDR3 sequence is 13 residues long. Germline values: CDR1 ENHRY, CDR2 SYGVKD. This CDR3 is CATFPVRGETQYF. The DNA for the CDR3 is TGTGCCACCTTCCCGGTGAGGGGGGAGACCCAGTACTTC.

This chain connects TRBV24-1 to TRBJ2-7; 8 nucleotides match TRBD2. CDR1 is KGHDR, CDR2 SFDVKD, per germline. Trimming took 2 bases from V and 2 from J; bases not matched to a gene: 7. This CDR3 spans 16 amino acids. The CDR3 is CATSDSRLAGPYEQYF. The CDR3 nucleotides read TGTGCCACCAGTGATTCCAGGCTAGCGGGCCCCTACGAGCAGTACTTC.

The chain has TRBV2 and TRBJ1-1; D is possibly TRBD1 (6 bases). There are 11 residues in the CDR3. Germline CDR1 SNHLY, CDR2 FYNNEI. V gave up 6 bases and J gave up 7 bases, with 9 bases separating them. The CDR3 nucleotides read TGTGCCAGCAGCAACAGGGATGAAGCTTTCTTT. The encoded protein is CASSNRDEAFF.

The CDR3 bases are TGTGCCAGCAGCGTTCAACCACAGCTCCCCGGGGAGCTGTTTTTT. As protein: CASSVQPQLPGELFF. The chain uses TRBV9 and TRBJ2-2, with D unclear. The V and J ends lost 2 bases and 6 bases respectively, with 14 bases between them. The CDR3 has 15 amino acids. Germline values: CDR1 SGDLS, CDR2 YYNGEE.

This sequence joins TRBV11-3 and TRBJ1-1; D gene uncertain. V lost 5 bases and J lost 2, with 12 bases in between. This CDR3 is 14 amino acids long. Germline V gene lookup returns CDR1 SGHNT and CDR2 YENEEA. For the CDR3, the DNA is TGTGCCAGCAGCCCTAACCCACCTAACACTGAAGCTTTCTTT. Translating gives CASSPNPPNTEAFF.

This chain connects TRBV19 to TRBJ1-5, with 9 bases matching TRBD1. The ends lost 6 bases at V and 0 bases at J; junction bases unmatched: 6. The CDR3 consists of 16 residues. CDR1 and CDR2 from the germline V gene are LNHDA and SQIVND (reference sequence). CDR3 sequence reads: CASSLKQGASNQPQHF. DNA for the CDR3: TGTGCCAGTAGCCTCAAACAGGGGGCTAGCAATCAGCCCCAGCATTTT. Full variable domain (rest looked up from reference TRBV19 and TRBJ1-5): DGGITQSPKYLFRKEGQNVTLSCEQNLNHDAMYWYRQDPGQGLRLIYYSQIVNDFQKGDIAEGYSVSREKKESFPLTVTSAQKNPTAFYLCASSLKQGASNQPQHFGDGTRLSIL.

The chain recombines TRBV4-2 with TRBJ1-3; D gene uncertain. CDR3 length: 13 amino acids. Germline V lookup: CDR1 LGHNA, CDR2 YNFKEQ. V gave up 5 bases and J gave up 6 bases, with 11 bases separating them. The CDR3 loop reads CASSTPGQNTIYF. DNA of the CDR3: TGTGCCAGCAGCACCCCCGGGCAAAACACCATATATTTT.

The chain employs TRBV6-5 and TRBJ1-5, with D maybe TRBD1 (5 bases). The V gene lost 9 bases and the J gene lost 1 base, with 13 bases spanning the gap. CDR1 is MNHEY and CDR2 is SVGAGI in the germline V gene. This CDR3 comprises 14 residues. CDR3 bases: TGTGCCAGTCGGGTGGGGGGGAGCAATCAGCCCCAGCATTTT. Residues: CASRVGGSNQPQHF.

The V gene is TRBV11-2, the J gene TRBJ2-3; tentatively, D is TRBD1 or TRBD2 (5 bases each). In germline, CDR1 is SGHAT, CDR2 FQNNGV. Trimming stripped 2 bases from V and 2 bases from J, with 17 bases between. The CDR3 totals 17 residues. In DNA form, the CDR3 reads TGTGCCAGCAGCTTATACGGGGCAGGACTCCTCACAGATACGCAGTATTTT. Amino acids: CASSLYGAGLLTDTQYF.

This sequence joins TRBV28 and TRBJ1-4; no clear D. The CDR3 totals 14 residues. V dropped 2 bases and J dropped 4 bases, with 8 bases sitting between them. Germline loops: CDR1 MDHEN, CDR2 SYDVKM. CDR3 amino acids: CASSLTGVNEKLFF. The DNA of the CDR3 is TGTGCCAGCAGTTTAACGGGAGTTAATGAAAAACTGTTTTTT. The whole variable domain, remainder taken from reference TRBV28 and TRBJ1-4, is DVKVTQSSRYLVKRTGEKVFLECVQDMDHENMFWYRQDPGLGLRLIYFSYDVKMKEKGDIPEGYSVSREKKERFSLILESASTNQTSMYLCASSLTGVNEKLFFGSGTQLSVL.